This T cell receptor beta chain was captured by sequencing in a study of cytomegalovirus exposure and HLA in healthy donors. Study-level points and caveats: The number of N-insertions in an Asian-associated ancestry cluster was reportedly below the 666-donor mean in a later analysis. Diagnosis of cytomegalovirus status made by the classifier reportedly showed high specificity and sensitivity. The majority of TCR sequences were rare, yet some public TCRs appeared in many donors.

Trimming cost V 5 bases and J 3 bases, with 17 bases left between them. Germline CDR1 and CDR2: SGHVS and FQNEAQ. The CDR3 runs to 16 residues. In regard to this clone: Its antigen is still unknown.

The PCR employed 60 Vbeta primers together with 13 Jbeta primers. Profiled with immunoSEQ multiplex PCR; TCRdb holds only in-frame clones, not every one. The profile covers 150,000 to 200,000 clones, with 75% to 90% appearing a single time and approximately 2% taken by the ten largest. This TCR came from a woman aged 18-35 years in good health and CMV-seronegative. Specimen: PBMCs. V and J are TRBV7-8 and TRBJ1-5, with TRBD1 as a possible D gene (5 bases). The CDR3 sequence is CASSALLGQINQPQHF. The CDR3 bases are TGTGCCAGCAGCGCCCTGCTGGGGCAGATCAATCAGCCCCAGCATTTT.